These 20 T cell receptor beta chains were sequenced from one sample in a study of T cells in narcolepsy. The data were produced by immunoSEQ multiplex PCR, yet TCRdb's version contains in-frame clones alone and is incomplete. Here the sample spans 25,000 to 35,000 clones, around four fifths being singletons. The sample comprised CD45RA- memory CD4+ T cells from PBMCs. These TCRs come from a human donor with narcolepsy.

The table lists this clone with a few counts. The V and J genes are TRBV6-1 and TRBJ2-3; tentative D call: TRBD2 (6 bases). The V gene lost 6 bases and the J gene lost 8 bases, with 15 bases spanning the gap. In germline, CDR1 is MNHNS, CDR2 SASEGT. The CDR3 contains 13 residues. CDR3 coding DNA: TGTGCCAGCAGCACCGTGACTAGGGCTACGCAGTATTTT. It encodes CASSTVTRATQYF.

In its sample, this clone was seen once. The chain has TRBV28 and TRBJ1-3; D gene unclear. Germline loops: CDR1 MDHEN, CDR2 SYDVKM. V dropped 3 bases and J dropped 4 bases, with 13 bases sitting between them. CDR3 length equals 15 residues. The CDR3 is CASSFGSRLGNTIYF. The CDR3 nucleotides read TGTGCCAGCAGTTTTGGCAGCCGACTGGGAAACACCATATATTTT.

The V gene is TRBV28, the J gene TRBJ1-5; a weak D match, TRBD1 (6 bases). V lost 7 bases and J lost 9, with 13 bases in between. CDR1 is MDHEN and CDR2 is SYDVKM in the germline V gene. CDR3 length: 12 amino acids. CDR3 coding DNA: TGTGCCAGCACGGGGGGGCAATCGCCCCAGCATTTT. This translates into CASTGGQSPQHF.

A single count supports this clone. V is TRBV7-8 and J is TRBJ2-2; the D is unclear. The CDR3 is made up of 15 amino acids. The germline V gene encodes CDR1 SGHVS and CDR2 FQNEAQ. The V gene lost 2 bases and the J gene lost 2 bases, with 9 bases spanning the gap. The CDR3 reads CASSLRELNTGELFF. The CDR3 bases are TGTGCCAGCAGCTTAAGGGAATTAAACACCGGGGAGCTGTTTTTT.

This clone was recorded only once. The V and J genes are TRBV13 and TRBJ2-2; 7 nucleotides line up with TRBD1. Looked up from germline, CDR1 is PRHDT and CDR2 is FYEKMQ (reference sequence). The junction had 6 bases not matched to a gene; V was cut back by 5 bases and J by 0 bases. The CDR3 sequence is 16 residues long. The CDR3 loop is CASSLLTGANTGELFF. CDR3 nucleotide sequence: TGTGCCAGCAGCCTCCTTACAGGGGCGAACACCGGGGAGCTGTTTTTT.

The chain combines TRBV11-2 with TRBJ2-1; 7 bases fit TRBD1. V gave up 5 bases and J gave up 2 bases; unmatched junction bases: 6. Germline V gives CDR1 SGHAT, CDR2 FQNNGV. This CDR3 contains 15 residues. CDR3 DNA sequence: TGTGCCAGCAGCCCAGAGACAGGGACCTACAATGAGCAGTTCTTC. As protein: CASSPETGTYNEQFF.

The chain recombines TRBV6-4 with TRBJ2-3; D may correspond to TRBD1 or TRBD2 (5 bases each). The CDR3 spans 14 residues. The germline V gene encodes CDR1 MRHNA and CDR2 SNTAGT. Trimming left V 2 bases short and J 4 bases short, with 10 bases between. In nucleotides, the CDR3 is TGTGCCAGCAGTGACGGGGCCGGGGCAGATACGCAGTATTTT. Translating gives CASSDGAGADTQYF.

The gene calls are TRBV28 and TRBJ2-3, with TRBD2 matching 9 bases. This CDR3 has 14 residues. J was trimmed by 6 bases and V by 11 bases; bases with no gene match: 12. Germline V gene lookup returns CDR1 MDHEN and CDR2 SYDVKM. This chain's CDR3 is CAGREAGGEDTQYF. CDR3 nucleotide sequence: TGTGCCGGTAGGGAAGCGGGAGGTGAGGATACGCAGTATTTT.

The chain links TRBV28 to TRBJ1-2; D gene ambiguous. The V gene's germline CDR1 is MDHEN and CDR2 SYDVKM. V lost 6 bases, J lost 4 bases, and 15 bases lay in between. The CDR3 sequence is 14 residues long. CDR3 coding DNA: TGTGCCAGCAGAGTTTCTAGTGGCGCCTATGGCTACACCTTC. Translation gives CASRVSSGAYGYTF.

This chain joins TRBV18 and TRBJ2-2; the D gene is possibly TRBD2 (6 bases). Germline lookup yields CDR1 KGHSH and CDR2 LQKENI. The CDR3 loop spans 16 amino acids. V gave up 0 bases and J gave up 5 bases, with 13 bases separating them. DNA of the CDR3: TGTGCCAGCTCACCACCCACGGGGGAGAGGACCGGGGAGCTGTTTTTT. Amino acids: CASSPPTGERTGELFF.

The rearrangement joins TRBV5-1 to TRBJ2-5; possible D gene TRBD2, 6 bases. The J call is doubtful: the DNA matches TRBJ2-7 better. The CDR3 is 15 amino acids. The germline gives CDR1 SGHRS, CDR2 YFSETQ. The CDR3 region has the DNA TGCGCCAGCAGCTTGGGCGGGAAGGGTTCCTACGAGCAGTACTTC. It yields the protein CASSLGGKGSYEQYF.

The rearrangement joins TRBV6-1 to TRBJ1-2; the match to TRBD1 covers 9 bases. In germline, CDR1 is MNHNS, CDR2 SASEGT. With 4 bases clipped from V and 0 bases from J, the junction kept 6 bases outside the gene matches. The CDR3 is 16 residues long. The CDR3 DNA reads TGTGCCAGCAGTGGCGACAGGGGGGACCCTAACTATGGCTACACCTTC. Its translation: CASSGDRGDPNYGYTF.

This clone was counted only a few times. The V and J genes are TRBV19 and TRBJ1-5; 8 positions agree with TRBD1. V lost 7 bases and J lost 2; bases outside the gene matches: 7. In germline, CDR1 is LNHDA, CDR2 SQIVND (reference sequence). This CDR3 spans 15 amino acids. The DNA for the CDR3 is TGTGCCAGTAAAGAGACAGGGGTTCGCAATCAGCCCCAGCATTTT. This gives the protein CASKETGVRNQPQHF.

Points on this clone: No conserved phenylalanine or tryptophan is present at the end of the CDR3, so a read error is the likely explanation. The rearrangement uses TRBV6-1 and TRBJ1-5, with a tentative D call TRBD1 (5 bases). The CDR3 runs to 15 residues. Trimming removed 2 bases from V and 2 bases from J, with 10 bases in between. Germline CDR1 is MNHNS and CDR2 is SASEGT. The CDR3 is CASSESPGGNQPQHL. CDR3 sequence (DNA): TGTGCCAGCAGTGAATCCCCGGGGGGCAATCAGCCCCAGCATCTT.

This chain joins TRBV2 and TRBJ2-7; perhaps D is TRBD1 or TRBD2 (5 bases each). V lost 4 bases and J lost 4, with 11 bases in between. The V gene's germline CDR1 is SNHLY and CDR2 FYNNEI. This CDR3 contains 13 residues. The DNA for the CDR3 is TGTGCCAGCAGTGTCGCCAGGGAGTACGAGCAGTACTTC. Amino acid sequence: CASSVAREYEQYF.

This chain uses TRBV5-1 with TRBJ1-1; D is uncertain. The germline V gene has CDR1 SGHRS and CDR2 YFSETQ. CDR3 length: 12 residues. V lost 4 bases and J lost 7, with 11 bases in between. The CDR3 protein is CASSMDGGEAFF. The CDR3 coding sequence is TGCGCCAGCAGCATGGACGGAGGTGAAGCTTTCTTT.

The rearrangement joins TRBV5-1 to TRBJ2-3; maybe TRBD1 (5 bases). V lost 1 base to trimming and J lost 3 bases, with 15 bases between them. Germline-derived CDR1 and CDR2 are SGHRS and YFSETQ. The CDR3 extends over 16 amino acids. CDR3 loop: CASSLPAGKSTDTQYF. Here the CDR3 DNA reads TGCGCCAGCAGCTTGCCGGCAGGGAAAAGTACAGATACGCAGTATTTT.

The CDR3 loop reads CASSMAGGHGELFF. CDR3 nucleotides: TGTGCCAGCAGTATGGCAGGGGGTCACGGGGAGCTGTTTTTT. This rearrangement joins TRBV28 to TRBJ2-2, with 7 positions matching TRBD1. The germline gives CDR1 MDHEN, CDR2 SYDVKM. The CDR3 is made up of 14 amino acids. With V trimmed by 5 bases and J by 7 bases, 7 bases remained unmatched.

This clone has just a few counts. V is TRBV28 and J is TRBJ1-2; D may be TRBD1 (6 bases). The ends were cut back, 5 bases at V and 3 bases at J, with 10 bases in the middle. Germline V gives CDR1 MDHEN, CDR2 SYDVKM. CDR3 length equals 13 residues. This CDR3 reads CASSRQVYYGYTF. The CDR3 region has the DNA TGTGCCAGCAGTCGACAGGTTTACTATGGCTACACCTTC.

As to this clone: This same CDR3 is encoded by further DNA sequences in the sample. This rearrangement joins TRBV6-1 to TRBJ1-5; 8 bases are shared with TRBD1. The CDR3 covers 17 residues. V lost 4 bases, J lost 0 bases, and 8 bases stayed unmatched. The germline CDR1 and CDR2 sequences are MNHNS and SASEGT. CDR3 sequence: CASSVGQGLSSNQPQHF. Here the CDR3 DNA reads TGTGCCAGCAGTGTTGGACAGGGTCTTAGTAGCAATCAGCCCCAGCATTTT.